The clone carrying this T cell receptor beta chain was seen only a few times. The antigen is undetermined. Germline CDR1 and CDR2: MNHEY and SVGEGT. V was cut by 5 bases and J by 6 bases, with 31 bases left in between. The CDR3 runs to 20 residues. Preparing the TCRbeta library involved the use of unique molecular identifiers. One entry per CDR3 protein, called by TCRdb with MiXCR from the PCR reads. The data hold about 120,000 distinct CDR3 sequences, with around a tenth observed a single time. These data belong to a study of T-cell reconstitution after alpha-beta-depleted transplantation in children. Regarding the study as a whole: Expanded graft clones, several hundred of them, were reportedly the source of alpha-beta T cells about two months after transplant.

This TCR derives from a boy aged 2-9 years with acute lymphoblastic leukemia, due to receive a stem cell transplant. This rearrangement joins TRBV6-2 or TRBV6-3 to TRBJ2-2; D gene unclear. The sample in question was PBMCs, obtained before TCRalphabeta/CD19-depleted stem cell transplant. As DNA, the CDR3 is TGTGCCAGCAGTCCGGAAGCACTACCCGGTCGCGTACCGAGTGCCGGGGAGCTGTTTTTT. Residues: CASSPEALPGRVPSAGELFF.